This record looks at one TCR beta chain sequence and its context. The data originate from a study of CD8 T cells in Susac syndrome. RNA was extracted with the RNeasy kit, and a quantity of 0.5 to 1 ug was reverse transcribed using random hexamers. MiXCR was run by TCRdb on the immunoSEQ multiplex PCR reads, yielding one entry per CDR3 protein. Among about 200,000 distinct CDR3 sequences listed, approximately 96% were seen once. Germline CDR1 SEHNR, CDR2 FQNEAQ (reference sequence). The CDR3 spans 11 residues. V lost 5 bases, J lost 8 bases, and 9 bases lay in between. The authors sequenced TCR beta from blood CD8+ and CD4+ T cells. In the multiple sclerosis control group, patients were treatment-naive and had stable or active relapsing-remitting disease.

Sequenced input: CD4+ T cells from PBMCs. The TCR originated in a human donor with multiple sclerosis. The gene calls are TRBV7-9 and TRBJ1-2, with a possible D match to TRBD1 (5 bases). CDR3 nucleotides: TGTGCCAGCAGCCCTAGACAGGGCTACACCTTC. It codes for CASSPRQGYTF. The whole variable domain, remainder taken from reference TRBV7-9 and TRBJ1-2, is DTGVSQNPRHKITKRGQNVTFRCDPISEHNRLYWYRQTLGQGPEFLTYFQNEAQLEKSRLLSDRFSAERPKGSFSTLEIQRTEQGDSAMYLCASSPRQGYTFGSGTRLTVV.